Below are 6 T cell receptor beta chains sequenced from a single sample in a study of shared clonotypes between healthy human individuals. This table comes from immunoSEQ multiplex PCR, and its TCRdb copy is limited to in-frame clones, with some not included. In the table there are around 700,000 clones, more than 70% of which are singletons. The sample comprised memory CD4+ T cells sorted from blood. As for subset: CD45RA-negative fraction. Source of these receptors: a young woman in good health.

The V call is TRBV25-1, the J call TRBJ2-5; unclear D gene. Deletions cut 5 bases from V and 5 bases from J, with 9 bases between. This CDR3 has 12 residues. Germline CDR1 is MGHDK and CDR2 is SYGVNS. The CDR3 region is CASSSLRETQYF. CDR3 nucleotide sequence: TGTGCCAGCAGTAGTCTACGTGAGACCCAGTACTTC.

In this sample, this clone turned up many times. The chain is built from TRBV16 and TRBJ2-1; 7 positions agree with TRBD1. Germline V lookup: CDR1 KGHSY, CDR2 FQNENV. V trimming: 5 bases; J trimming: 5 bases; junction bases outside the gene matches: 12. This CDR3 has 16 residues. The CDR3 protein is CASSKTIGTVNNEQFF. DNA for the CDR3: TGTGCCAGCAGCAAAACAATCGGGACAGTTAACAATGAGCAGTTCTTC.

The CDR3 loop is CASFRDYPYEQYF. Here the CDR3 DNA reads TGTGCCAGCTTCCGGGACTACCCCTACGAGCAGTACTTC. This sequence joins TRBV6-5 and TRBJ2-7, with 7 bases identical to TRBD2. Germline trimming cut 8 bases from V and 2 bases from J; bases unmatched to any gene: 6. Germline CDR1 MNHEY, CDR2 SVGAGI. The CDR3 totals 13 residues.

This rearrangement joins TRBV28 to TRBJ2-3, with 7 bases matching TRBD1. The CDR3 runs to 15 residues. After removal of 6 bases from V and 4 bases from J, the junction contained 10 bases not matched to a gene. Germline V gene data show CDR1 as MDHEN and CDR2 as SYDVKM. CDR3 loop: CASSETGSLADTQYF. The DNA for the CDR3 is TGTGCCAGCAGCGAGACAGGGTCCCTGGCAGATACGCAGTATTTT.

This clone was seen a single time. The CDR3 loop is CASRRQGAEKLFF. In nucleotides, the CDR3 is TGTGCCAGCAGACGACAGGGTGCTGAAAAACTGTTTTTT. The chain joins TRBV28 to TRBJ1-4; 7 bases fit TRBD1. This CDR3 is built from 13 residues. CDR1 and CDR2 (germline): MDHEN, SYDVKM. The trim removed 6 bases at V and 7 bases at J, leaving 5 bases unmatched.

V gene TRBV10-2 combines with J gene TRBJ2-7, with D perhaps matching TRBD1 or TRBD2 (5 bases each). Between the trimmed V and J ends, which lost 0 bases and 2 bases, there was a span of 8 bases. The germline gives CDR1 WSHSY, CDR2 SAAADI. The CDR3 extends over 14 amino acids. CDR3 nucleotide sequence: TGCGCCAGCAGTGAGTCGGGACCGGCCTACGAGCAGTACTTC. Translation gives CASSESGPAYEQYF.